This T cell receptor (beta chain) comes out of a study of T-cell memory formation after mild COVID-19. From the 5' RACE reads, TCRdb called clonotypes with MiXCR, one entry per CDR3 protein. The sample has 350,000 to 400,000 distinct CDR3 sequences; around 15% are singletons. This TCR was sampled from a man younger than 30 who had mild COVID-19 (a few samples of this study predate the infection). Cell type and time point are not known. Sequenced sample: PBMCs or a T cell subset sorted from them (not recorded which).

In nucleotides, the CDR3 is TGTGCCAGCAGTGATTATTCGGACCAAGAGACCCAGTACTTC. This encodes CASSDYSDQETQYF. This chain links TRBV6-1 with TRBJ2-5; no definite D call. The germline CDR1 and CDR2 sequences are MNHNS and SASEGT. This CDR3 is 14 amino acids long. Trimming stripped 3 bases from V and 0 bases from J, with 8 bases between.